This T cell receptor beta chain was observed in a study of T cells in Graves' hyperthyroidism and ophthalmopathy. Study overall: At the time of initial diagnosis and before any treatment, peripheral blood was collected.

V shed 5 bases and J shed 4 bases, with 14 bases lying between them. The CDR3 covers 13 residues. Germline CDR1 is GTSNPN and CDR2 is SVGIG (reference sequence). The TCR beta CDR3 regions underwent amplification using RNA transcripts as the source. RT-PCR in the first round (using the HTBI primer set) targeted the TCR CDR3. TCRdb analysed the multiplex PCR reads with MiXCR anew, one entry per CDR3 protein. The top ten clones hold about 15% of a sample with more than 450,000 distinct CDR3 sequences, approximately 14% of them seen once. This clonotype has a count of ten or more. Antigen: not known. Study-wide points: Blood also contained most expanded thyroid clonotypes above 0.001.

The sequencing sample was made of blood. This TCR was sampled from a woman aged 40 to 50 with Graves' hyperthyroidism. The rearrangement uses TRBV30 and TRBJ2-5; D is possibly TRBD2 (6 bases). In DNA, the CDR3 is TGTGCCTGGCTCCCCGGGGAGGCAGAGACCCAGTACTTC. Residues: CAWLPGEAETQYF.